The next 5 T cell receptor beta chains were all read from a single sample in a study of control samples from healthy donors and cancer patients. Profiling relied on immunoSEQ multiplex PCR, and the TCRdb table lists in-frame clones only, not all of them. The sample records around 20,000 clones, around 83% being singletons. Sequenced sample: PBMCs. These receptors were taken from a man in his 60s with head and neck cancer.

The chain has TRBV12-3 or TRBV12-4 and TRBJ1-1, with D unclear. Trimming took 6 bases from V and 7 from J, leaving 15 bases between them. The CDR3 has 13 residues. The CDR3 nucleotides are TGTGCCAGCAGCCAGAACAACGCTGTTGAAGCTTTCTTT. Its protein product is CASSQNNAVEAFF.

The chain recombines TRBV5-1 with TRBJ2-2; D not certain. Deletions cut 2 bases from V and 0 bases from J, with 5 bases between. Germline V gene sequence: CDR1 SGHRS, CDR2 YFSETQ. This CDR3 region has 14 residues. The CDR3 spells CASSFESNTGELFF. DNA for the CDR3: TGCGCCAGCAGCTTTGAATCGAACACCGGGGAGCTGTTTTTT.

The chain links TRBV27 to TRBJ2-3; D is uncertain. CDR1 is MNHEY, CDR2 SMNVEV, per germline (reference sequence). This CDR3 has 14 residues. Trimming stripped 6 bases from V and 0 bases from J, with 10 bases between. The CDR3 DNA reads TGTGCCAGCAGCGGCCACTCTAGCACAGATACGCAGTATTTT. It translates to CASSGHSSTDTQYF.

V and J are TRBV4-1 and TRBJ2-1; D possibly corresponds to TRBD1 (5 bases). Germline CDR1 is MGHRA and CDR2 is YSYEKL. The ends were cut back, 0 bases at V and 9 bases at J, with 12 bases in the middle. The length of the CDR3 is 14 residues. CDR3 residues: CASSQDFSRGEQFF. The CDR3, as DNA: TGCGCCAGCAGCCAAGACTTCTCTAGGGGTGAGCAGTTCTTC.

V is TRBV11-2 and J is TRBJ2-3, with D perhaps matching TRBD2 (5 bases). The CDR3 totals 13 residues. The V end was cut by 4 bases, the J end by 2 bases, with 7 bases between. Germline V gene data show CDR1 as SGHAT and CDR2 as FQNNGV. CDR3 nucleotides: TGTGCCAGCAGCTCCGGGGTCACAGATACGCAGTATTTT. Residues: CASSSGVTDTQYF.